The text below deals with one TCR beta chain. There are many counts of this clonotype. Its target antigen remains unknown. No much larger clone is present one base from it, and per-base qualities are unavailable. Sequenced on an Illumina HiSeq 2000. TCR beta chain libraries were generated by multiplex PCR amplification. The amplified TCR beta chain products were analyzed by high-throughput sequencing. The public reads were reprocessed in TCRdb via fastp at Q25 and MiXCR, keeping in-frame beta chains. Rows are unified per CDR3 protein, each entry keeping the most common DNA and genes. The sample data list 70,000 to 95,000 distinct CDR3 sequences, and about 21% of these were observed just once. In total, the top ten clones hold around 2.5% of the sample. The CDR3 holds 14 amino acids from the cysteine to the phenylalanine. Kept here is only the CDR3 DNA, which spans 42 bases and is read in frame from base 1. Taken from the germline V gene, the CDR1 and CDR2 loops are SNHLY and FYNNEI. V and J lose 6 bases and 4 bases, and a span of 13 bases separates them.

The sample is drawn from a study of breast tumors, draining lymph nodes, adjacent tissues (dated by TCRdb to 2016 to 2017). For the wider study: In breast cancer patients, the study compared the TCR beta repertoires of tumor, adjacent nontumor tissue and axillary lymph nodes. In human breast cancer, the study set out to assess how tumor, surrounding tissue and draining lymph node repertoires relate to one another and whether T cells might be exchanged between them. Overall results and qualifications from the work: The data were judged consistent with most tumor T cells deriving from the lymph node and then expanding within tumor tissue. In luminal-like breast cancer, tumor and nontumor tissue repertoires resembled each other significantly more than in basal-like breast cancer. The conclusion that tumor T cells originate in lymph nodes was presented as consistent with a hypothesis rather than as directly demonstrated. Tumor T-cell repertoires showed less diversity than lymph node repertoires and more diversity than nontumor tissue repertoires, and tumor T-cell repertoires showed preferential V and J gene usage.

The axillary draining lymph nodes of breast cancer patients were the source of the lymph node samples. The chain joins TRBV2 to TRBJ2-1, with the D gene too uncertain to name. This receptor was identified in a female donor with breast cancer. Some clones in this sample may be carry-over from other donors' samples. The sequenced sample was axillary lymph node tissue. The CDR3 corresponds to CASSVLVTYNEQFF. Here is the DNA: TGTGCCAGCAGCGTACTGGTAACTTACAATGAGCAGTTCTTC.